This T cell receptor (beta chain) derives from a study of spatial heterogeneity in lung cancer. The wider study: Across the raw uncorrected reads, a unique TCR and UMI combination was observed, on average, more than ten times. Findings and caveats of the study: The number of expanded tumor alpha and beta chains correlated with mutation number.

All TCR cDNA molecules were individually tagged with a unique molecular identifier. TCRdb passed the 5' RACE reads through MiXCR, listing each CDR3 protein once. The sample has around 9,300 distinct CDR3 sequences, around half seen once. The time point was: sample taken at primary tumor resection. Only one count was recorded for this clonotype. Its antigen is not identified. CDR1 LGHNA and CDR2 YNFKEQ come from the germline V gene. Trimming shortened V by 4 bases and J by 5 bases, and 14 bases separated the two germline ends. The CDR3 totals 14 residues. This clonotype was obtained from a female donor with early-stage non-small cell lung cancer. The sample consisted of lung tumor tissue, taken at surgery. The rearrangement joins TRBV4-2 to TRBJ1-1, with a possible D match to TRBD1 (5 bases). The CDR3 sequence is CASSRDHGGTEAFF. The CDR3 DNA follows: TGTGCCAGCAGCCGAGACCACGGGGGAACTGAAGCTTTCTTT.